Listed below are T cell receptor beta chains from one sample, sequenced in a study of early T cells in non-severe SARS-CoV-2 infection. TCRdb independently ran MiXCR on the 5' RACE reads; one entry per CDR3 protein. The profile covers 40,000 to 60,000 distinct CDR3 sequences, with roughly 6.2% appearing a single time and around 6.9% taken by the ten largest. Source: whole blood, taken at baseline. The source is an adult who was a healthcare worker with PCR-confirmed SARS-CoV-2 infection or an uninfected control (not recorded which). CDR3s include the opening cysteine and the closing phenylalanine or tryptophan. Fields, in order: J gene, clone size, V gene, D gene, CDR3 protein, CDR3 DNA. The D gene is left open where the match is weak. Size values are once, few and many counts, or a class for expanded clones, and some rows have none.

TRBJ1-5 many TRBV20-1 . CSARRDSDNSNQPQHF TGCAGTGCTAGACGGGATAGTGACAATAGCAATCAGCCCCAGCATTTT
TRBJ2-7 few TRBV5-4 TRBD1 CASSSTTGVGYEQYF TGTGCCAGCAGCTCGACGACAGGGGTTGGGTACGAGCAGTACTTC
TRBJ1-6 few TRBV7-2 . CASSLGQVGSPLHF TGTGCCAGCAGCTTAGGACAGGTCGGATCACCCCTCCACTTT
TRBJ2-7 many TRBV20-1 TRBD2 CSAVGVRVAGVPPEQYF TGCAGTGCCGTCGGGGTTCGGGTAGCGGGAGTCCCTCCCGAGCAGTACTTC
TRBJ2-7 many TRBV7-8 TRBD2 CASSLAGISGSYEQYF TGTGCCAGCAGCTTAGCAGGCATTAGCGGGAGCTACGAGCAGTACTTC
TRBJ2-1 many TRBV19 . CASTPRGPSSYNEQFF TGTGCCAGTACGCCCAGGGGCCCTAGCTCCTACAATGAGCAGTTCTTC
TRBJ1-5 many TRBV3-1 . CASSRNVGVQPQHF TGTGCCAGCAGCCGCAACGTTGGGGTTCAGCCCCAGCATTTT
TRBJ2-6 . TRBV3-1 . CASKDEVSGANVLTF TGTGCCAGCAAGGACGAGGTGTCTGGGGCCAACGTCCTGACTTTC
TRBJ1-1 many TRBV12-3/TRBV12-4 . CASSSPPPVGVPMNTEAFF TGTGCCAGCAGTTCTCCCCCCCCGGTCGGGGTCCCCATGAACACTGAAGCTTTCTTT
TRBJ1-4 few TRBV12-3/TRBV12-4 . CASSLRGANEKLFF TGTGCCAGCAGTTTAAGGGGGGCTAATGAAAAACTGTTTTTT
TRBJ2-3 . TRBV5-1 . CASSLGHNTDTQYF TGCGCCAGCAGCTTAGGACACAACACAGATACGCAGTATTTT
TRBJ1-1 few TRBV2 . CASSVDSNTEAFF TGTGCCAGCAGTGTGGACTCGAACACTGAAGCTTTCTTT
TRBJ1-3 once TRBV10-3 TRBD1 CAISTGGPENTIYF TGTGCCATCAGTACAGGGGGCCCTGAAAACACCATATATTTT
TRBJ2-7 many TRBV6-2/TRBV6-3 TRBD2 CASSYDAGGPSEYEQYF TGTGCCAGCAGTTACGACGCGGGAGGGCCGTCGGAATACGAGCAGTACTTC
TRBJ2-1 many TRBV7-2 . CASSLDTGRDEQFF TGTGCCAGCAGCTTAGACACAGGGCGCGATGAGCAGTTCTTC
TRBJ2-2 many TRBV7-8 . CASSLNTNTGELFF TGTGCCAGCAGCTTAAACACGAACACCGGGGAGCTGTTTTTT
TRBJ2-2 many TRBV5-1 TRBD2 CASSPLAGQNTGELFF TGCGCCAGCAGCCCCCTAGCGGGTCAGAACACCGGGGAGCTGTTTTTT
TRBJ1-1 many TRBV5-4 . CACQRETPNTEAFF TGTGCCTGCCAGCGGGAGACACCGAACACTGAAGCTTTCTTT
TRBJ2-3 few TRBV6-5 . CASSLRRSSTDTQYF TGTGCCAGCAGCCTCCGCAGGTCTAGCACAGATACGCAGTATTTT
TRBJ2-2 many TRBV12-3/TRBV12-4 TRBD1 CASSYSGTGGAGELFF TGTGCCAGCAGTTACTCCGGGACAGGGGGAGCCGGGGAGCTGTTTTTT
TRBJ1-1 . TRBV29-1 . CSVEDGTSWSRGIWDTEAFF TGCAGCGTTGAAGATGGGACTTCATGGAGCCGGGGTATTTGGGACACTGAAGCTTTCTTT
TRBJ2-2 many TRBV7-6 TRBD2 CASSLGIPGTSGATGELFF TGTGCCAGCAGCTTAGGGATACCCGGGACTAGCGGTGCGACCGGGGAGCTGTTTTTT
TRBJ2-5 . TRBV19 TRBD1 CASSIRVPGGQETQYF TGTGCCAGTAGTATCAGGGTACCAGGGGGACAAGAGACCCAGTACTTC
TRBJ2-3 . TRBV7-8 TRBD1 CASSLYGDSGAADTQYF TGTGCCAGCAGCCTCTATGGGGACAGTGGGGCAGCAGATACGCAGTATTTT
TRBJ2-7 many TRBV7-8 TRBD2 CASSARLAATYEQYF TGTGCCAGCAGCGCTAGACTAGCGGCTACCTACGAGCAGTACTTC
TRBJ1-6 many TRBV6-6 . CASSPPGLPLHF TGTGCCAGCAGTCCCCCGGGACTACCCCTCCACTTT
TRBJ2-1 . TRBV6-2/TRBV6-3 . CASSRRDEQFF TGTGCCAGCAGCCGGCGGGATGAGCAGTTCTTC
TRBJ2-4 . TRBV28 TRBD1 CASISQGVAKNIQYF TGTGCCAGCATTTCACAGGGGGTAGCCAAAAACATTCAGTACTTC
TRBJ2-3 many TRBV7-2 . CASSLGAATQYF TGTGCCAGCAGCTTGGGCGCAGCTACGCAGTATTTT
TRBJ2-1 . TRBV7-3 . CASSLSGYNEQFF TGTGCCAGCAGCTTATCCGGGTACAATGAGCAGTTCTTC
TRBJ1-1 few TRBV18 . CASSPPRGNTEAFF TGTGCCAGCTCACCACCTAGGGGGAACACTGAAGCTTTCTTT
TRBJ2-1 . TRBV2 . CASSEARAPKSEQFF TGTGCCAGCAGTGAAGCACGAGCCCCGAAGAGTGAGCAGTTCTTC
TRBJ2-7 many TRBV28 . CASSFTRTTNEQYF TGTGCCAGCAGTTTTACAAGGACAACTAACGAGCAGTACTTC
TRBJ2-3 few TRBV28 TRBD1 CASRTRQGVDTQYF TGTGCCAGCAGGACAAGACAGGGCGTGGATACGCAGTATTTT
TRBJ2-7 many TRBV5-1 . CASSLGLGQGGYEQYF TGCGCCAGCAGCTTGGGCTTAGGGCAGGGGGGATACGAGCAGTACTTC
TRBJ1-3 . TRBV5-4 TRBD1 CASSFSTGGFSSGNTIYF TGTGCCAGCAGCTTCTCGACAGGGGGCTTTTCCTCTGGAAACACCATATATTTT
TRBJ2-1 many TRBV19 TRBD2 CASRLAGGHNEQFF TGTGCCAGTAGGCTAGCGGGAGGTCACAATGAGCAGTTCTTC
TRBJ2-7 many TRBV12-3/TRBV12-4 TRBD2 CASSRRAGGPYEQYF TGTGCCAGCAGTCGAAGGGCGGGAGGCCCCTACGAGCAGTACTTC
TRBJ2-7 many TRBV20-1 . CSASRPQGDEQYF TGCAGTGCTTCCCGACCCCAAGGGGACGAGCAGTACTTC
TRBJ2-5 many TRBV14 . CASSGRDFQETQYF TGTGCCAGCAGCGGCCGGGACTTCCAAGAGACCCAGTACTTC
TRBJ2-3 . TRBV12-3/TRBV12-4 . CASSFRSTDTQYF TGTGCCAGCAGCTTTAGAAGCACAGATACGCAGTATTTT